This T cell receptor beta chain originates from a study of monozygotic twins with cystic fibrosis. Study background: Library input was three micrograms of fragmented DNA, with approximately 15 PCR cycles. Findings and caveats of the study: Median Simpson clonality of roughly 0.0093 suggested naive T cells predominated. J usage was most co-twin-similar in 8 of 16 pairs, V in 13.

To note about this clone: What it binds is unknown.

Only in-frame clones appear in the TCRdb table, and some are missing; sequencing was by immunoSEQ multiplex PCR. The top ten clones hold 0.78% of a sample with tens of thousands of clones, approximately 72% of them seen once. The receptor was isolated from a girl aged 5-17 years with cystic fibrosis. Sequencing was performed on blood.

This CDR3 reads CASSLVRGSGSTQYF. The CDR3 DNA is TGTGCCAGCAGCTTAGTAAGGGGTAGCGGGAGCACGCAGTATTTT. The rearrangement links TRBV7-2 to TRBJ2-3; the match to TRBD2 covers 9 bases. The CDR3 is made up of 15 amino acids. V was clipped by 1 base and J by 9 bases; unmatched bases: 8. The germline V gene has CDR1 SGHTA and CDR2 FQGNSA.